This TCR beta chain stems from a study of Ad26.COV2.S vaccination and SARS-CoV-2 variants. Study context: Intramuscular Ad26.COV2.S at 5x10^10 or 1x10^11 viral particles. General study points: The study found higher spike-specific TCR breadth in vaccine than placebo recipients.

With regard to this clone: Its antigen is as yet unknown.

The treatment was: roughly 20 received Ad26.COV2.S at low or high dose, single or two shots; 5 received placebo; per-sample allocation not given. Day 63 after the first vaccine or placebo injection was the time point for sampling. Boston supplied an adult donor aged 18-55 years. The study used a vaccine consisting of an Ad26 vector that expressed Wuhan-strain SARS-CoV-2 spike. Germline V gene data show CDR1 as LNHDA and CDR2 as SQIVND (reference sequence). CDR3 size: 15 residues. With 2 bases removed from V and 6 bases from J, the gap between germline ends came to 15 bases. Method: immunoSEQ multiplex PCR; TCRdb's copy keeps in-frame clones and lacks some. The data contain about 350,000 clones, roughly 90% of them singletons.

This rearrangement joins TRBV19 to TRBJ2-3; tentatively, D is TRBD1 (5 bases). The input for sequencing was peripheral blood, taken in a trial of Ad26.COV2.S vaccine versus placebo. The source of this sequence is a person between 18 and 59 years old who received the Ad26.COV2.S COVID-19 vaccine or a placebo. The CDR3 DNA follows: TGTGCCAGTAGTATACTTAGGGCCTCAGGGGATACGCAGTATTTT. Its protein is CASSILRASGDTQYF. Using reference TRBV19 and TRBJ2-3 for the parts outside the CDR3, the full variable domain is DGGITQSPKYLFRKEGQNVTLSCEQNLNHDAMYWYRQDPGQGLRLIYYSQIVNDFQKGDIAEGYSVSREKKESFPLTVTSAQKNPTAFYLCASSILRASGDTQYFGPGTRLTVL.